This is a list of T cell receptor beta chains from one sample in a study of blood T cell repertoires in COVID-19. The repertoire was sequenced with immunoSEQ multiplex PCR; TCRdb's copy has only in-frame clones and lacks some. The repertoire holds about 88,000 clones, 90% seen once, with about 1.8% in the top ten. The sample consisted of peripheral blood. The receptors come from a man aged 60 to 69 with acute or convalescent COVID-19. CDR3s include the opening cysteine and the closing phenylalanine or tryptophan. A D gene is named only where the DNA matches it firmly. Expanded clones are given a class, and other clones once, few, many or no size at all.

V	size	D	J	DNA	CDR3
TRBV2	.	.	TRBJ2-1	TGTGCCAGCAGGATTAGTAGCAATGAGCAGTTCTTC	CASRISSNEQFF
TRBV28	.	TRBD1	TRBJ2-7	TGTGCCAGCAGTTTAAGGGACAGGGACTACTACGAGCAGTACTTC	CASSLRDRDYYEQYF
TRBV10-3	.	.	TRBJ1-2	TGTGCCATCAGTGAGTCGCGAATAAATGTGAATGGCTACACCTTC	CAISESRINVNGYTF
TRBV5-6	.	TRBD2	TRBJ2-1	TGTGCCAGCAGCCTGGATTTAGGACTAGCGAAGCACAATGAGCAGTTCTTC	CASSLDLGLAKHNEQFF
TRBV18	.	.	TRBJ2-5	TGTGCCAGCTCACGACTAGAGCAAGAGACCCAGTACTTC	CASSRLEQETQYF
TRBV11-2	.	.	TRBJ1-3	TGTGCCAGCAGCTTAGCTCTTCCCTCGTCTGGAAACACCATATATTTT	CASSLALPSSGNTIYF
TRBV28	once	TRBD1	TRBJ2-3	TGTGCCAGCAGTTTCCCTCAGGGGGCGCCTGTAGATACGCAGTATTTT	CASSFPQGAPVDTQYF
TRBV7-3	few	TRBD1	TRBJ2-1	TGTGCCAGCAGCCCCCGGGACAGGGGGATCAATGAGCAGTTCTTC	CASSPRDRGINEQFF
TRBV4-1	.	TRBD1	TRBJ2-3	TGCGCCAGCAGCTATACACAAAGACAGGGGGCACCAGATACGCAGTATTTT	CASSYTQRQGAPDTQYF
TRBV6-5	.	.	TRBJ2-7	TGTGCCAGCAGTCCTATAACAGGGGGGGCCTACGAGCAGTACTTC	CASSPITGGAYEQYF
TRBV7-9	.	TRBD2	TRBJ2-3	TGTGCCAGCAGCTCACTAGCGGATAATGCAGATACGCAGTATTTT	CASSSLADNADTQYF
TRBV6-5	few	.	TRBJ2-7	TGTGCCAGCAGTTACGGGACAACCTCCTACGAGCAGTACTTC	CASSYGTTSYEQYF
TRBV23-1	.	.	TRBJ2-7	TGCGCCAGCAGTCGCGGGACAGCCCGCTCCTACGAGCAGTACTTC	CASSRGTARSYEQYF
TRBV7-9	.	.	TRBJ2-1	TGTGCCAGCAGCTTAGACGTCCTAGTTGGTGAGCAGTTCTTC	CASSLDVLVGEQFF
TRBV15	.	.	TRBJ2-1	TGTGCCACCAGCATCCTAGCGACGATCTACAATGAGCAGTTCTTC	CATSILATIYNEQFF
TRBV28	once	TRBD1	TRBJ2-2	TGTGCCAGCAGTGTCCGGGACAGCTACACCGGGGAGCTGTTTTTT	CASSVRDSYTGELFF
TRBV5-6	.	.	TRBJ2-7	TGTGCCAGCAGCCTGCCCGGGGAATGGGTAGAGCAGTACTTC	CASSLPGEWVEQYF
TRBV14	.	.	TRBJ2-2	TGTGCCAGCAGCCAAGACAGGGTTACCGGGGAGCTGTTTTTT	CASSQDRVTGELFF
TRBV4-1	.	TRBD1	TRBJ1-1	TGCGCCAGCAGCCAAGTACAGGGGACGACGAACACTGAAGCTTTCTTT	CASSQVQGTTNTEAFF
TRBV7-9	.	.	TRBJ2-3	TGTGCCAGCAGCTTAGTCGAAACAGCAGATACGCAGTATTTT	CASSLVETADTQYF
TRBV5-1	.	TRBD2	TRBJ2-1	TGCGCCAGCAGCTTGGCCGGGGAAATTATAGCGGGAGGAATTTCCAATGAGCAGTTCTTC	CASSLAGEIIAGGISNEQFF
TRBV28	.	.	TRBJ1-3	TGTGCCAGCAGTTTTTTGGGGAGTGGAAACACCATATATTTT	CASSFLGSGNTIYF
TRBV3-1/TRBV3-2	.	.	TRBJ2-1	TGTGCCAGCAGCCAAGCTACAGGGCCCCCCGTTAGCTCCTACAATGAGCAGTTCTTC	CASSQATGPPVSSYNEQFF
TRBV9	.	TRBD1	TRBJ1-3	TGTGCCAGCAGCGTCGGACAGGGGGAAAACACCATATATTTT	CASSVGQGENTIYF
TRBV9	.	.	TRBJ1-1	TGTGCCAGCAGCGTGGACAGAGCTAACACTGAAGCTTTCTTT	CASSVDRANTEAFF
TRBV7-9	few	.	TRBJ2-7	TGTGCCAGCAGGAGGAGCGCTGAGTACGAGCAGTACTTC	CASRRSAEYEQYF
TRBV5-4	.	TRBD1	TRBJ1-4	TGTGCCAGCAGCTTGGGACAGGGGGATGAAAAACTGTTTTTT	CASSLGQGDEKLFF